This paragraph reports one TCR beta chain. This clonotype was seen a few times. Its antigen target is currently unknown. It has no much larger one-base neighbor in the sample; base qualities were not kept. This entry is derived from a study of CD8 T cells in ankylosing spondylitis (dated by TCRdb to the late 2010s). With respect to the entire study: The study profiled T cell receptor beta repertoires in healthy donors and ankylosing spondylitis patients to find disease-linked TCR variants. The full study cohort was made up of 25 ankylosing spondylitis patients and 108 healthy donors. Peripheral blood was sampled, and synovial fluid was also collected from ankylosing spondylitis patients.

Sequencing took place on an Illumina MiSeq. Quantitative 5'-RACE with molecular barcodes was used to prepare TCR beta libraries. The original methods were these. A new computational method, built on a probabilistic model of VDJ rearrangement, was used to identify disease-linked TCR variants. The raw public reads went through TCRdb reprocessing: fastp at Q25, MiXCR clone calling, in-frame beta chains kept. When rows share a CDR3 protein, they turn into one entry using the most common DNA and genes. TCRdb, not the original authors, processed these V and J calls. In this sample the table shows 25,000 to 35,000 distinct CDR3 sequences, 13% to 15% of which occur a single time. Clones ranked in the top ten supply around 40% of the sample. V loses 7 bases of germline sequence and J loses 7 bases, and the interval between the two ends is 23 bases. From its cysteine to its phenylalanine, the CDR3 spans 15 amino acids. Of all the DNA, just the CDR3 is kept, 45 bases in frame from base 1. From the germline V gene (reference sequence), CDR1 is DFQATT and CDR2 is SNEGSKA.

The study at large found these results: The disease-linked clones were reported to be significantly enriched in matched synovial fluid samples from ankylosing spondylitis patients. Blood from ankylosing spondylitis patients appeared to be characterized by a TCR beta motif made up of eight highly homologous amino acid variants. In peripheral blood, the disease-linked clones were found at relatively low frequencies and had a CD8+ phenotype. Some of the motif variants had been reported before in the synovial fluid and blood of reactive arthritis patients, a finding that suggests common disease-initiation mechanisms.

The V and J genes are TRBV20-1 and TRBJ2-1; the best D guess is TRBD2, with 6 bases matching. The receptor was derived from a male donor with ankylosing spondylitis or in good health (not recorded which). The sequenced sample was blood. The nucleotides are TGCAGTGTCCCCCTGACTAGTCCCTCTAGGAATGAGCAGTTCTTC. Its amino acids are CSVPLTSPSRNEQFF.